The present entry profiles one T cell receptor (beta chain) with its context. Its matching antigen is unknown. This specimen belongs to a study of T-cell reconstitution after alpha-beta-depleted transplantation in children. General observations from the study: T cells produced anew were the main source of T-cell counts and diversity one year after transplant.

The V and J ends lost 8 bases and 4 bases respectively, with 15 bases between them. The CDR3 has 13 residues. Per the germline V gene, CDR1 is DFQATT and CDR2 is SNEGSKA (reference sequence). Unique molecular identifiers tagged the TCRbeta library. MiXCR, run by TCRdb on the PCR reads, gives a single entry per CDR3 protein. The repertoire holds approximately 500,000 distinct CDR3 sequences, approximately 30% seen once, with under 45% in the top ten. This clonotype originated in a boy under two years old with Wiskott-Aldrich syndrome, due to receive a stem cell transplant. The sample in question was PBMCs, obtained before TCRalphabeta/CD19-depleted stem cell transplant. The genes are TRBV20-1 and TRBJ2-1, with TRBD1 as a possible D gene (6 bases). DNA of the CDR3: TGCAGTCGTACAGGGAGTCAATACAATGAGCAGTTCTTC. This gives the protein CSRTGSQYNEQFF.